This T cell receptor (beta chain) was identified during a study of CD8 T cells in Susac syndrome. Turning to the study itself: Active disease was present in about 6 of the sequenced Susac syndrome patients, whereas about 8 of them were in remission.

Sequencing of TCR beta was performed on blood CD8+ T cells and on blood CD4+ T cells. Negative isolation yielded CD4+ and CD8+ T cells, and FACS enriched TEMRA cells. The CDR3 extends over 13 amino acids. Germline V gene data show CDR1 as LGHDT and CDR2 as YNNKEL (reference sequence). The V segment lost 4 bases and the J segment 6 bases; nucleotides outside the gene matches: 4. Random hexamers primed reverse transcription of roughly 0.5 to 1 ug RNA. The method of amplification for TCR beta CDR3 was immunoSEQ multiplex PCR, covering 54 Vbeta and 13 Jbeta. TCRdb passed the immunoSEQ multiplex PCR reads through MiXCR, listing each CDR3 protein once. The sample yields under 200,000 distinct CDR3 sequences, about 91% seen once.

This rearrangement joins TRBV3-1 to TRBJ1-1, with TRBD1 matching over 8 bases. Input material: CD4+ T cells from PBMCs. The TCR comes from a human donor with Susac syndrome. The CDR3 sequence is CASSLDRGPEAFF. The CDR3 DNA sequence: TGTGCCAGCAGCCTTGACAGGGGACCTGAAGCTTTCTTT.